The T cell receptor (beta chain) described here comes from a study of shared clonotypes between healthy human individuals. In the naive CD8 group, cells lacked CD45RO and were positively selected for CCR7, so terminally differentiated effector memory CD45RA+ cells were left out. V lost 3 bases to trimming and J lost 5 bases, with 12 bases between them. The CDR3 is 13 amino acids. From germline, CDR1 is SGHNT and CDR2 YYREEE (reference sequence). TCRdb keeps only in-frame clones here, not all; method: immunoSEQ multiplex PCR. The table has roughly 2,000,000 clones, about 95% seen once. The V and J genes are TRBV5-4 and TRBJ2-7, with D perhaps matching TRBD2 (6 bases). The TCR comes from a young man in good health. Sequenced input: naive CD8+ T cells sorted from blood. The CDR3 loop is CASSSGERDEQYF. DNA for the CDR3: TGTGCCAGCAGCTCGGGAGAGCGGGACGAGCAGTACTTC.